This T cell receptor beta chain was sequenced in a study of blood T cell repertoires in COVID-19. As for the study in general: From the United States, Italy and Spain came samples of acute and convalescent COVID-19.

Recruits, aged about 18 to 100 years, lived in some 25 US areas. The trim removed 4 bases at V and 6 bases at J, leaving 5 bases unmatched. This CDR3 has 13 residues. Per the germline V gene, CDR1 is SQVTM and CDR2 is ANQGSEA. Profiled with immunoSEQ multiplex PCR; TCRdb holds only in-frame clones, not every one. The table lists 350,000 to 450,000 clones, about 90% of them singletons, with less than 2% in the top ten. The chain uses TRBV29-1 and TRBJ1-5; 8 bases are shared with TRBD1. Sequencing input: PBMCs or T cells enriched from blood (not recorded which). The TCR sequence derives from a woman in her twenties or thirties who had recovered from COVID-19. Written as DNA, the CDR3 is TGCAGCGTTGCCCAGGGGGCGGGTCAGCCCCAGCATTTT. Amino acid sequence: CSVAQGAGQPQHF.